The following is a TCR beta chain sequence with its context. Its target is unknown. PCR employed 60 Vbeta and 13 Jbeta primers. The data were produced by immunoSEQ multiplex PCR, yet TCRdb's version contains in-frame clones alone and is incomplete. Of more than 150,000 clones detected, 70% to 90% appear once; the ten largest clones hold less than 2.5%. These data are taken from a study of cytomegalovirus exposure and HLA in healthy donors. The overall study: There were 88 million or so unique TCRs (from HLA-typed donors) in an early data release. Study-level points and caveats: Presence/absence analyses supposed approximately even sequencing depth among donors. TCR beta chains numbering more than 150 were designated cytomegalovirus-associated.

The V and J ends lost 7 bases and 7 bases respectively, with 16 bases between them. This CDR3 comprises 13 residues. CDR1 and CDR2 (germline): MNHEY, SVGAGI. The sequenced sample was PBMCs. The V gene is TRBV6-5, the J gene TRBJ1-2, with a possible D match to TRBD1 (6 bases). The origin of this receptor is a woman between 18 and 30 years old in good health and CMV-seronegative. The DNA of the CDR3 is TGTGCCAGCACCTTCACGGGGGGCTTTGGCTACACCTTC. Its translation: CASTFTGGFGYTF.